A selection of T cell receptor beta chains follows, all from one sample in a study of cytomegalovirus exposure and HLA in healthy donors. TCRdb keeps only in-frame clones here, not all; method: immunoSEQ multiplex PCR. This sample has 180,000 or so clones, with roughly 87% found just once. Sequencing was done on a sample of PBMCs. These receptor sequences come from a man aged 40-55 years in good health and CMV-seronegative. The CDR3 runs from the conserved cysteine through the conserved F or W. A D gene is named only where the DNA matches it firmly. A clone size is listed for some rows: how often the clone was seen (once, few, many), or a class if it is expanded.

clone_size | j_call | d_call | v_call | cdr3_nt | cdr3_aa
- | TRBJ2-1 | - | TRBV6-5 | TGTGCCAGCAGAAGCAGGGTGAATGAGCAGTTCTTC | CASRSRVNEQFF
- | TRBJ2-7 | - | TRBV14 | TGTGCCAGCAGCCACGGTCGAGGGATCGAGCAGTACTTC | CASSHGRGIEQYF
few | TRBJ2-1 | TRBD1 | TRBV30 | TGTGCCTGGAGGGGGGACAGAGACAATGAGCAGTTCTTC | CAWRGDRDNEQFF
- | TRBJ1-1 | - | TRBV5-1 | TGCGCCAGCAGCGATCAGGGGAGCACTGAAGCTTTCTTT | CASSDQGSTEAFF
- | TRBJ2-5 | TRBD2 | TRBV28 | TGTGCCAGCAGGGGGACCACCCGGGGGGCCCAGTACTTC | CASRGTTRGAQYF
- | TRBJ2-2 | - | TRBV27 | TGTGCCAGCAGTTTTGGGGGGAAGGCGGGGGAGCTGTTTTTT | CASSFGGKAGELFF
- | TRBJ2-1 | - | TRBV4-2 | TGTGCCAGCAGCCCACCCCTAGGCGTAAATAATGAGCAGTTCTTC | CASSPPLGVNNEQFF
- | TRBJ2-3 | TRBD2 | TRBV5-1 | TGCGCCAGCAGCTTGGATGGCGGGGGGAGCACAGATACGCAGTATTTT | CASSLDGGGSTDTQYF
- | TRBJ1-1 | - | TRBV7-9 | TGTGCCAGCAGCTTAGGCGGGGAGAACACTGAAGCTTTCTTT | CASSLGGENTEAFF
- | TRBJ2-7 | - | TRBV5-1 | TGCGCCAGCATGGGAGGTGGGCCAACCTACGAGCAGTACTTC | CASMGGGPTYEQYF
few | TRBJ1-1 | - | TRBV19 | TGTGCCAGTAGTATCTCCGATGGGAGGGGCACTGAAGCTTTCTTT | CASSISDGRGTEAFF
- | TRBJ2-4 | TRBD1 | TRBV5-1 | TGCGCCAGCAGCTCCACCGGGACAGCTTTAAACATTCAGTACTTC | CASSSTGTALNIQYF
- | TRBJ2-3 | TRBD2 | TRBV9 | TGTGCCAGCAGCGCTAGCGGGAGGGCCGGCGATACGCAGTATTTT | CASSASGRAGDTQYF
few | TRBJ1-1 | TRBD1 | TRBV27 | TGTGCCAGCAGTTTCGGGACAGGGCCCAGGAACACTGAAGCTTTCTTT | CASSFGTGPRNTEAFF
once | TRBJ2-2 | TRBD1 | TRBV6-6 | TGTGCCAGCACCACGGACAGGACCTACACCGGGGAGCTGTTTTTT | CASTTDRTYTGELFF
- | TRBJ1-5 | - | TRBV29-1 | TGCAGCGTTAGGACAGCCGATCAGCCCCAGCATTTT | CSVRTADQPQHF
- | TRBJ1-5 | TRBD1 | TRBV10-3 | TGTGCCATCAGTAGACAGGGGGAAGGCCTCGGCAATCAGCCCCAGCATTTT | CAISRQGEGLGNQPQHF
- | TRBJ2-7 | - | TRBV6-1 | TGTGCCAGCAGTGTGGGCAGAACCTACGAGCAGTACTTC | CASSVGRTYEQYF
- | TRBJ2-1 | TRBD1 | TRBV7-9 | TGTGCCAGCAGGAATGACAGGGGTCGCTCTTCTTCCTACAATGAGCAGTTCTTC | CASRNDRGRSSSYNEQFF
- | TRBJ1-1 | - | TRBV28 | TGTGCCAGCGGACTACAGGTAGGGGCCACTGAAGCTTTCTTT | CASGLQVGATEAFF
- | TRBJ2-5 | TRBD2 | TRBV5-6 | TGTGCCAGCAGCTTGAAGCGGAGCGGGAGGGCGCTAAAAGAGACCCAGTACTTC | CASSLKRSGRALKETQYF
- | TRBJ2-7 | - | TRBV25-1 | TGTGCCAGCAGTGGCTTCCGGCCGGGACTGGACTCCTACGAGCAGTACTTC | CASSGFRPGLDSYEQYF
- | TRBJ2-2 | TRBD1 | TRBV12-5 | TGTGCTAGTGCTTTCCAGGGGGCGACCGGGGAGCTGTTTTTT | CASAFQGATGELFF
- | TRBJ1-3 | - | TRBV28 | TGTGCCAGCAGCCCCGGGACTTGGATTTTCTCTGGAAACACCATATATTTT | CASSPGTWIFSGNTIYF
- | TRBJ1-3 | - | TRBV18 | TGTGCCAGCTCACCACAAGCCTCTGGAAACACCATATATTTT | CASSPQASGNTIYF
- | TRBJ1-5 | TRBD1 | TRBV7-2 | TGTGCCAGCAGCTTACGGGACAGGGGCGGTCAGCCCCAGCATTTT | CASSLRDRGGQPQHF
- | TRBJ2-1 | TRBD2 | TRBV18 | TGTGCCAGCTCACCACCAACTAGCGGGAGCAGAGAGCAGTTCTTC | CASSPPTSGSREQFF
- | TRBJ1-5 | - | TRBV5-1 | TGCGCCAGCAGCTTGGAGGGACTCAGCAATCAGCCCCAGCATTTT | CASSLEGLSNQPQHF
- | TRBJ1-1 | TRBD1 | TRBV7-3 | TGTGCCAGCAGCCGAAGGGACAGGGGACCGAACACTGAAGCTTTCTTT | CASSRRDRGPNTEAFF
- | TRBJ2-2 | TRBD2 | TRBV10-3 | TGTGCCATCAGGGCTAGCGGCACCGGGGAGCTGTTTTTT | CAIRASGTGELFF
few | TRBJ2-7 | TRBD1 | TRBV25-1 | TGTGCCAGCAGTGAGGGGCGGACAGGGGGGTACGAGCAGTACTTC | CASSEGRTGGYEQYF
- | TRBJ1-4 | - | TRBV28 | TGTGCCAGCAGTTCCCCCAGTACAACTAATGAAAAACTGTTTTTT | CASSSPSTTNEKLFF
- | TRBJ2-3 | TRBD2 | TRBV4-1 | TGCGCCAGCAGCCACCTTCCGACTAGCGGGGGCGTCTGGGATACGCAGTATTTT | CASSHLPTSGGVWDTQYF
- | TRBJ2-1 | - | TRBV5-1 | TGCGCCAGCAGCTTGTGGCGGAGCTCCTACAATGAGCAGTTCTTC | CASSLWRSSYNEQFF
- | TRBJ1-5 | - | TRBV5-6 | TGTGCCAGCAGCTTGGCCAATGGGGGGGGAAGTCAGCCCCAGCATTTT | CASSLANGGGSQPQHF
few | TRBJ1-4 | - | TRBV7-3 | TGTGCCAGCAGCTCCTCCGACGGAGACCATAATGAAAAACTGTTTTTT | CASSSSDGDHNEKLFF
- | TRBJ1-5 | - | TRBV15 | TGTGCCACCAGCAGAGGCGGCAGCAATCAGCCCCAGCATTTT | CATSRGGSNQPQHF
once | TRBJ1-3 | - | TRBV28 | TGTGCCAGCACTACAGGATCCTCTGGAAACACCATATATTTT | CASTTGSSGNTIYF
- | TRBJ1-4 | TRBD1 | TRBV11-3 | TGTGCCAGCAGCCAAGGGACAGGGAACGAAAAACTGTTTTTT | CASSQGTGNEKLFF
- | TRBJ2-7 | TRBD2 | TRBV7-9 | TGTGCCAGCAGCTTAGACCTGACTAGCGGGATCTCCTACGAGCAGTACTTC | CASSLDLTSGISYEQYF
few | TRBJ2-1 | TRBD1 | TRBV6-1 | TGTGCCAGCAGTGATTACAGGGGACGCAATGAGCAGTTCTTC | CASSDYRGRNEQFF
- | TRBJ2-2 | TRBD1 | TRBV18 | TGTGCCAGCTCACCGTTTCGACAGGGCGCCGGGGAGCTGTTTTTT | CASSPFRQGAGELFF
- | TRBJ2-7 | - | TRBV5-1 | TGCGCCAGCAGCTTATCCGGTCTCTCCTACGAGCAGTACTTC | CASSLSGLSYEQYF
- | TRBJ2-3 | TRBD2 | TRBV5-4 | TGTGCCAGCAGCCCCGCTCGGGGGACTAGCGGGAGTAATCCCACAGATACGCAGTATTTT | CASSPARGTSGSNPTDTQYF
- | TRBJ2-7 | TRBD1 | TRBV7-2 | TGTGCCAGCAGCAGGACAGGGTACGAGCAGTACTTC | CASSRTGYEQYF
- | TRBJ2-7 | TRBD1 | TRBV7-9 | TGTGCCAGCAGCTCGCGGTCAGCGGGACAGGGTAACTACGAGCAGTACTTC | CASSSRSAGQGNYEQYF
- | TRBJ2-7 | TRBD2 | TRBV30 | TGTGCCTGGAGTCATGGTAGCGGGTTTTCCTACGAGCAGTACTTC | CAWSHGSGFSYEQYF
- | TRBJ2-2 | - | TRBV28 | TGTGCCAGCAGTTTGGGAGCCAGGAACACCGGGGAGCTGTTTTTT | CASSLGARNTGELFF
- | TRBJ1-1 | TRBD1 | TRBV18 | TGTGCCAGCTCACCACTCCAAACAGGGGGAGAGAACACTGAAGCTTTCTTT | CASSPLQTGGENTEAFF
few | TRBJ2-7 | - | TRBV7-2 | TGTGCCAGCAGCTTAGGACTTCGCTACGAGCAGTACTTC | CASSLGLRYEQYF
few | TRBJ1-2 | TRBD1 | TRBV7-2 | TGTGCCAGCAGCTTAGGAATCGGACAGGGTCGCGGCTACACCTTC | CASSLGIGQGRGYTF
few | TRBJ1-1 | - | TRBV7-2 | TGTGCCAGCAGCCGAGGGCTCTATAGCGCTGAAGCTTTCTTT | CASSRGLYSAEAFF
once | TRBJ2-5 | - | TRBV19 | TGTGCCAGTAGTATGCGCGGGGGCGCAGAGACCCAGTACTTC | CASSMRGGAETQYF
- | TRBJ2-2 | - | TRBV28 | TGTGCCAGCAGTTTAAGCAGGGCGTTCACCGGGGAGCTGTTTTTT | CASSLSRAFTGELFF
- | TRBJ1-6 | - | TRBV5-1 | TGCGCCAGCAGCTTGTTTGTCAGGGATAATTCACCCCTCCACTTT | CASSLFVRDNSPLHF
- | TRBJ2-6 | - | TRBV18 | TGTGCCAGCTCACCACCGATGGGCCAGGGCTACTCTGGGGCCAACGTCCTGACTTTC | CASSPPMGQGYSGANVLTF
- | TRBJ2-7 | TRBD2 | TRBV5-1 | TGCGCCAGCAGCTTGGATACTAGCGGGGGTTACGAGCAGTACTTC | CASSLDTSGGYEQYF
few | TRBJ1-6 | - | TRBV2 | TGTGCCAGCAGTGCAGACCGCGGGAGAAATTCACCCCTCCACTTT | CASSADRGRNSPLHF
- | TRBJ2-1 | - | TRBV7-8 | TGTGCCAGCAGCCCGCCCGGGGTGACTGAGCAGTTCTTC | CASSPPGVTEQFF
- | TRBJ2-6 | - | TRBV19 | TGTGCCAGTAGTATGGGCCTATCTGGGGCCAACGTCCTGACTTTC | CASSMGLSGANVLTF